The sequence of this T cell receptor (beta chain) was determined in a study of STAT5B mutations in CD4+ large granular lymphocyte leukemia. Study-level results: Without HLA matching, higher CD4+ than CD8+ T-LGLL clonality could reflect small sample size. 8/27 top patient clones versus 2/35 control clones were TRBV06-family.

Germline CDR1 is MNHEY and CDR2 is SMNVEV (reference sequence). The CDR3 extends over 14 amino acids. V shed 5 bases and J shed 2 bases, with 12 bases lying between them. The method was immunoSEQ multiplex PCR; TCRdb's version includes in-frame clones alone and lacks a portion of them. Seen here are about 30,000 clones, 76% observed once, and the top ten hold roughly 2%. As regards this clone: Its antigen is as yet unknown.

The TCR was taken from a human donor in good health. The rearrangement uses TRBV27 and TRBJ1-2; no firm D call. What was sequenced was CD4+ T cells from blood buffy coats. The CDR3 bases are TGTGCCAGCAGTCCCGCGGCAAGGAACTATGGCTACACCTTC. It specifies CASSPAARNYGYTF.